This entry lists 30 T cell receptor beta chains sequenced from one sample in a study of Ad26.COV2.S vaccination and SARS-CoV-2 variants. The sample's treatment: about 20 received Ad26.COV2.S at low or high dose, single or two shots; about 5 received placebo; per-sample allocation not given. Samples analyzed were those drawn on day 63 after the first vaccine or placebo injection. Clones were read by immunoSEQ multiplex PCR, and TCRdb kept only the in-frame ones, dropping some. Of some 460,000 clones in the sample, roughly 87% were seen once. Source: peripheral blood, taken in a trial of Ad26.COV2.S vaccine versus placebo. These receptor sequences come from a person between 18 and 65 years old who received the Ad26.COV2.S COVID-19 vaccine or a placebo.

The CDR3 nucleotides are TGTGCCAGCAGCTACCTCGGGGAAGATACGCAGTATTTT. Its protein product is CASSYLGEDTQYF. This chain uses TRBV5-5 with TRBJ2-3, with D tentatively TRBD2 (5 bases). This CDR3 is 13 amino acids long. Germline CDR1 and CDR2: SGHKS and YYEKEE (reference sequence). V lost 3 bases to trimming and J lost 5 bases, with 10 bases between them.

The chain uses TRBV7-6 and TRBJ1-2, with a possible D match to TRBD1 (6 bases). The CDR3 is 13 residues long. The germline V gene encodes CDR1 SGHVS and CDR2 FNYEAQ. V dropped 3 bases and J dropped 7 bases, with 12 bases sitting between them. The CDR3 reads CASSFLQGGGYTF. CDR3 coding DNA: TGTGCCAGCAGCTTCCTACAGGGTGGTGGCTACACCTTC.

This clone showed up just once. V usage is TRBV4-2 and J usage is TRBJ1-1; TRBD1 might be the D (5 bases). CDR3 length: 14 residues. Germline values: CDR1 LGHNA, CDR2 YNFKEQ. V was cut by 0 bases and J by 4 bases, with 9 bases left in between. This CDR3 is CASSQDGGGTEAFF. The CDR3 nucleotides read TGTGCCAGCAGCCAAGATGGGGGGGGCACTGAAGCTTTCTTT.

This clone turned up a few times. V usage is TRBV28 and J usage is TRBJ1-5, with D possibly matching TRBD1 (5 bases). Trimming took off 4 bases at V and 2 bases at J, with 9 bases between the two ends. Germline loops: CDR1 MDHEN, CDR2 SYDVKM. This CDR3 contains 14 residues. The CDR3 here is CASSSPGRNQPQHF. CDR3 in DNA: TGTGCCAGCAGTTCTCCGGGACGCAATCAGCCCCAGCATTTT.

This clone was counted once. The chain links TRBV1 to TRBJ2-5; the DNA was not used to check the table's D call, TRBD2. TRBV1 is assigned pseudogene status. This CDR3 region has 16 residues. DNA of the CDR3: TGCACCAGCAGCCAGGAGGGACTAGCGAGCCAAGAGACCCAGTACTTC. Translating it yields CTSSQEGLASQETQYF.

CDR3 sequence: CASSLGGSIYNEQFF. CDR3 bases: TGTGCCAGCAGCTTGGGCGGGAGTATCTACAATGAGCAGTTCTTC. This chain links TRBV11-2 with TRBJ2-1; 7 bases are shared with TRBD2. CDR1 is SGHAT, CDR2 FQNNGV, per germline. This CDR3 is built from 15 residues. V dropped 3 bases and J dropped 3; count of bases not matched to a gene: 5.

As concerns this clone: The sample holds other DNA sequences that translate to the same CDR3. The CDR3 sequence is CASSPGTGNEKLFF. The CDR3 DNA reads as TGTGCCAGCTCACCAGGGACAGGGAATGAAAAACTGTTTTTT. This chain connects TRBV18 to TRBJ1-4; 9 nucleotides agree with TRBD1. The CDR3 is 14 amino acids. Trimming cost V 2 bases and J 5 bases; bases outside gene matches: 0. The germline V gene has CDR1 KGHSH and CDR2 LQKENI.

V is TRBV7-3 and J is TRBJ2-1, with TRBD2 matching over 12 bases. Losses at the gene ends were 5 bases for V and 9 bases for J; bases not matched to a gene: 8. Germline CDR1 reads SGHTA; CDR2 reads FQGTGA. The CDR3 sequence is 15 residues long. This CDR3 reads CASSQTSGSVREQFF. CDR3 in DNA: TGTGCCAGCAGCCAGACTAGCGGGAGCGTTCGTGAGCAGTTCTTC.

The CDR3 bases are TGTGCCAGCTCACCAGACAGCTATAATTCACCCCTCCACTTT. Encoded protein: CASSPDSYNSPLHF. The V call is TRBV18, the J call TRBJ1-6; maybe TRBD1 (5 bases). The CDR3 consists of 14 residues. Trimming removed 2 bases at V and 3 bases at J, with 5 bases between. Germline CDR1 KGHSH, CDR2 LQKENI.

The chain uses TRBV7-9 and TRBJ1-5; D remains unclear. The V end lost 3 bases, the J end lost 3 bases, and 6 bases lay between the germline ends. Germline loops: CDR1 SEHNR, CDR2 FQNEAQ (reference sequence). The CDR3 totals 13 residues. CDR3 in DNA: TGTGCCAGCAGCTTTGGGGTCAATCAGCCCCAGCATTTT. Protein sequence: CASSFGVNQPQHF.

DNA for the CDR3: TGCAGTGCTAGTAGACGGTCGAGCTCCTATAATTCACCCCTCCACTTT. This sequence encodes CSASRRSSSYNSPLHF. The V call is TRBV20-1, the J call TRBJ1-6; D gene unclear. The V gene lost 3 bases and the J gene lost 0 bases, with 12 bases spanning the gap. CDR1 and CDR2 from the germline V gene are DFQATT and SNEGSKA (reference sequence). This CDR3 spans 16 amino acids.

The gene calls are TRBV9 and TRBJ1-6; 7 positions agree with TRBD1. The CDR3 length is 17 residues. With V trimmed by 3 bases and J by 4 bases, 10 bases remained unmatched. Germline V gene lookup returns CDR1 SGDLS and CDR2 YYNGEE. For the CDR3, the DNA is TGTGCCAGCAGCGGAGCGACAGGGACAACTTATAATTCACCCCTCCACTTT. It specifies CASSGATGTTYNSPLHF.

V and J are TRBV3-1 (or the pseudogene TRBV3-2) and TRBJ1-1; the match to TRBD1 covers 7 bases. The CDR3 has 14 residues. V shed 2 bases, J shed 6 bases, and the junction held 6 bases outside the gene matches. CDR1 LGHDT and CDR2 YNNKEL come from the germline V gene (reference sequence). The DNA for the CDR3 is TGTGCCAGCAGCCAATTCAGGGGGGGCCCTGAAGCTTTCTTT. Its translation: CASSQFRGGPEAFF.

V gene TRBV28 combines with J gene TRBJ2-1, with 8 bases aligning to TRBD1. The V segment lost 2 bases and the J segment 5 bases; nucleotides outside the gene matches: 5. In germline, CDR1 is MDHEN, CDR2 SYDVKM. This CDR3 is built from 15 residues. The chain's CDR3 is CASSLRGQGNNEQFF. The CDR3 DNA follows: TGTGCCAGCAGTTTACGTGGACAGGGTAACAATGAGCAGTTCTTC.

The rearrangement links TRBV27 to TRBJ1-6; 7 bases map to TRBD1. The CDR3 runs 15 residues. The germline V gene encodes CDR1 MNHEY and CDR2 SMNVEV (reference sequence). V dropped 7 bases and J dropped 1; count of bases not matched to a gene: 4. The CDR3 reads CASTARGSYNSPLHF. CDR3 bases: TGTGCCAGCACCGCCAGGGGGTCCTATAATTCACCCCTCCACTTT.

The rearrangement links TRBV6-5 to TRBJ1-1, with a weak D call TRBD1 (5 bases). In germline, CDR1 is MNHEY, CDR2 SVGAGI. Trimming pared 3 bases from V and 6 bases from J, leaving 8 bases between. This CDR3 region has 12 residues. This chain's CDR3 is CASSYGGAEAFF. In nucleotides, the CDR3 is TGTGCCAGCAGTTATGGGGGGGCTGAAGCTTTCTTT.

This clone appeared a single time. The chain recombines TRBV5-1 with TRBJ2-1, with D maybe TRBD2 (6 bases). Germline V gene data show CDR1 as SGHRS and CDR2 as YFSETQ. This CDR3 region has 13 residues. V lost 0 bases and J lost 9, with 10 bases in between. In DNA form, the CDR3 reads TGCGCCAGCAGCTTGGTGGCGGGACTTGAGCAGTTCTTC. Protein: CASSLVAGLEQFF. Together with reference TRBV5-1 and TRBJ2-1, the CDR3 gives the full variable domain: KAGVTQTPRYLIKTRGQQVTLSCSPISGHRSVSWYQQTPGQGLQFLFEYFSETQRNKGNFPGRFSGRQFSNSRSEMNVSTLELGDSALYLCASSLVAGLEQFFGPGTRLTVL.

V is TRBV14 and J is TRBJ2-1; 8 nucleotides agree with TRBD1. CDR3 length: 20 amino acids. Looked up from germline, CDR1 is SGHDN and CDR2 is FVKESK. V lost 0 bases, J lost 5 bases, and 18 bases stayed unmatched. CDR3 amino acids: CASSQESIGFVRGRNNEQFF. The DNA of the CDR3 is TGTGCCAGCAGCCAAGAGTCGATCGGTTTTGTCAGGGGGCGAAACAATGAGCAGTTCTTC. The full variable domain, completed using reference TRBV14 and TRBJ2-1, is EAGVTQFPSHSVIEKGQTVTLRCDPISGHDNLYWYRRVMGKEIKFLLHFVKESKQDESGMPNNRFLAERTGGTYSTLKVQPAELEDSGVYFCASSQESIGFVRGRNNEQFFGPGTRLTVL.

This chain links TRBV6-5 with TRBJ1-3, with D unclear. The CDR3 runs 13 residues. Germline-derived CDR1 and CDR2 are MNHEY and SVGAGI. Deletions cut 8 bases from V and 4 bases from J, with 12 bases between. The CDR3 nucleotides are TGTGCCAGCCTTGGACTATCCGGAAACACCATATATTTT. Amino acid sequence: CASLGLSGNTIYF.

CDR3 residues: CATSNRGTYEQYF. The CDR3 coding sequence is TGTGCCACCAGCAACAGGGGAACCTACGAGCAGTACTTC. The V and J genes are TRBV15 and TRBJ2-7, with 7 bases that match TRBD1. J lost 2 bases, V lost 4 bases, and 2 bases had no gene match. Per the germline V gene, CDR1 is LNHNV and CDR2 is YYDKDF (reference sequence). CDR3 length: 13 amino acids.

The table lists this clone with a count of one. This chain uses TRBV4-1 with TRBJ1-5; maybe TRBD1 (5 bases). The V gene's germline CDR1 is MGHRA and CDR2 YSYEKL. V lost 0 bases, J lost 5 bases, and 17 bases lay in between. The CDR3 loop spans 17 amino acids. The CDR3 region is CASSQDPGTAPHQPQHF. CDR3 bases: TGCGCCAGCAGCCAAGACCCCGGGACTGCTCCCCATCAGCCCCAGCATTTT.

This chain connects TRBV6-2 or TRBV6-3 to TRBJ2-1, with D unclear. Trimming took 3 bases from V and 8 from J, leaving 14 bases between them. CDR3 size: 14 residues. Germline V lookup: CDR1 MNHEY, CDR2 SVGEGT. CDR3 in DNA: TGTGCCAGCAGTTATGGGCCCACTTCCCATGAGCAGTTCTTC. Residues: CASSYGPTSHEQFF.

The gene calls are TRBV6-6 and TRBJ2-5; 7 positions match TRBD2. V dropped 0 bases and J dropped 2; count of bases not matched to a gene: 6. CDR3 size: 16 residues. CDR1 and CDR2 (germline): MNHNY, SVGAGI (reference sequence). This CDR3 is CASSYSETSSQETQYF. The CDR3 nucleotides are TGTGCCAGCAGTTACTCAGAGACTAGCTCACAAGAGACCCAGTACTTC.

The genes are TRBV6-5 and TRBJ1-2, with D hard to call. The CDR3 consists of 13 residues. The germline CDR1 and CDR2 sequences are MNHEY and SVGAGI. The V and J ends lost 0 bases and 7 bases respectively, with 9 bases between them. The DNA of the CDR3 is TGTGCCAGCAGTTACTCGAGGACCGGTGGCTACACCTTC. It yields the protein CASSYSRTGGYTF.

The gene calls are TRBV5-1 and TRBJ1-1; D not resolved. CDR3 length: 13 residues. Trimming left V 0 bases short and J 7 bases short, with 10 bases between. The germline CDR1 and CDR2 sequences are SGHRS and YFSETQ. The CDR3 loop reads CASSLETDFEAFF. The DNA of the CDR3 is TGCGCCAGCAGCTTGGAAACGGACTTTGAAGCTTTCTTT.

The chain recombines TRBV18 with TRBJ1-1; D not certain. The V end lost 0 bases, the J end lost 4 bases, and 6 bases lay between the germline ends. Germline V CDR1 and CDR2: KGHSH, LQKENI. This CDR3 spans 13 amino acids. The CDR3 sequence: CASSPPFGTEAFF. In nucleotides, the CDR3 is TGTGCCAGCTCACCACCGTTTGGCACTGAAGCTTTCTTT.

The gene calls are TRBV6-5 and TRBJ1-5; D is unresolved. V was clipped by 8 bases and J by 0 bases, with 11 bases between them. Germline V gene sequence: CDR1 MNHEY, CDR2 SVGAGI. The CDR3 is 14 residues long. The CDR3 loop is CASQTTFSNQPQHF. The DNA of the CDR3 is TGTGCCAGCCAGACTACGTTTAGCAATCAGCCCCAGCATTTT.

The CDR3 DNA sequence: TGTGCCAGCAGCTTTTCCCTCAGTAACTATGGCTACACCTTC. This sequence encodes CASSFSLSNYGYTF. This chain joins TRBV7-9 and TRBJ1-2; D is undetermined. The CDR3 has 14 amino acids. Looked up from germline, CDR1 is SEHNR and CDR2 is FQNEAQ (reference sequence). The V end lost 3 bases, the J end lost 1 base, and 9 bases lay between the germline ends.

The J gene is TRBJ2-2, the V gene TRBV3-1 (or the pseudogene TRBV3-2); D gene unclear. V was clipped by 2 bases and J by 6 bases, with 7 bases between them. Germline CDR1 is LGHDT and CDR2 is YNNKEL (reference sequence). The CDR3 has 13 amino acids. In DNA form, the CDR3 reads TGTGCCAGCAGCCAATCTCCGGCCGGGGAGCTGTTTTTT. It codes for CASSQSPAGELFF.

The CDR3 sequence is CASSPGQLQETQYF. The CDR3 DNA follows: TGTGCCAGCAGCCCGGGACAGCTTCAAGAGACCCAGTACTTC. This chain joins TRBV5-5 and TRBJ2-5; 7 positions agree with TRBD1. The V gene's germline CDR1 is SGHKS and CDR2 YYEKEE (reference sequence). The J segment lost 2 bases and the V segment lost 4 bases, leaving 5 bases of the junction unmatched. CDR3 length: 14 residues.